This TCR beta chain was sequenced for a study of identifying expanded T cells in peripheral blood. General study points: Over two and four weeks, about 17 and 20 clones changed, versus around 1.3 between replicates.

Points on this clone: Its antigen is unknown.

Per germline, CDR1 SGHTA and CDR2 FQGNSA. V shed 2 bases and J shed 8 bases, with 13 bases lying between them. The length of the CDR3 is 14 residues. Generated by immunoSEQ multiplex PCR, the TCRdb table keeps only in-frame clones and is missing some. The repertoire holds roughly 100,000 clones, with around 89% as singletons. This TCR was sampled from a person aged 18-70 years in good health. Sequencing input: blood. The chain uses TRBV7-2 and TRBJ2-4; tentatively, D is TRBD2 (5 bases). CDR3 amino acids: CASSLSSARDIQYF. The DNA of the CDR3 is TGTGCCAGCAGCTTAAGTAGTGCGAGGGACATTCAGTACTTC.